This T cell receptor (beta chain) was captured in a study of T cell clonality in common variable immunodeficiency. The table lists this clone with many counts. The read is 3 residues too short to cover the CDR3 end, so that end is filled in from the germline J gene. Only in-frame clones appear in the TCRdb table, and some are missing; sequencing was by immunoSEQ multiplex PCR. Captured here are about 64,000 clones, none seen once; the top ten comprise 1.7%. CDR3 size: 15 residues. V lost 3 bases and J lost 5; bases outside the gene matches: 8. The sequence was obtained from a person between 18 and 75 years old in good health. Sequencing was carried out using peripheral blood mononuclear cells. The chain uses TRBV12-3 or TRBV12-4 and TRBJ2-3, with 7 nucleotides matching TRBD2. CDR3 residues: CASSFGGSGKDTQYF. The covered CDR3 bases are TGTGCCAGCAGTTTCGGTGGGAGCGGGAAAGATACG.